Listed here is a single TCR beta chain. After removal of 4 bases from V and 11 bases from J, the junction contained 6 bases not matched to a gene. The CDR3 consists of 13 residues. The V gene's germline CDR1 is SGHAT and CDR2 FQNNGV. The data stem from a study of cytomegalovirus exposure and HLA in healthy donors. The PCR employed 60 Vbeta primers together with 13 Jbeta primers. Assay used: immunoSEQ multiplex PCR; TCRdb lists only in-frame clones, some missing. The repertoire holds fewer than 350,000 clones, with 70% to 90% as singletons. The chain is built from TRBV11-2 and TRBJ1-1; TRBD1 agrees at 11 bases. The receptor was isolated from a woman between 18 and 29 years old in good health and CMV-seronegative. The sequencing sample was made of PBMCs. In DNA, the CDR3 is TGTGCCAGCAGCTCCGGGACAGGGGGTATTGCTTTCTTT. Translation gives CASSSGTGGIAFF.